The T cell receptor beta chain under discussion was sequenced for a study of blood T cell repertoires in COVID-19. Original handling: The assay estimated nucleated cells by amplifying reference gene primers. The method was immunoSEQ multiplex PCR; TCRdb's version includes in-frame clones alone and lacks a portion of them. The D gene and trimming were derived from the DNA, and the V and J assignments and clone size from that table. This sample has about half a million clones; around nine tenths occur once, and the top ten carry 8.3%. Participant ages covered about 18 to 100 years across approximately 25 US areas. Participants were placed into cohorts based on the clinical history they reported. What the recovered Cohort 3 donors had was two negative PCRs, clearance, or symptom resolution. This CDR3 has 15 residues. Germline trimming cut 7 bases from V and 6 bases from J; bases unmatched to any gene: 6. From germline, CDR1 is LNHDA and CDR2 SQIVND (reference sequence).

The source material was PBMCs or T cells enriched from blood (not recorded which). The chain is built from TRBV19 and TRBJ2-2; TRBD1 aligns across 12 bases. The origin of this receptor is a woman aged 55-75 years who had recovered from COVID-19. CDR3 DNA sequence: TGTGCCAGTAACCCAGGGACAGGGGGCTCCGGGGAGCTGTTTTTT. Amino acids: CASNPGTGGSGELFF.